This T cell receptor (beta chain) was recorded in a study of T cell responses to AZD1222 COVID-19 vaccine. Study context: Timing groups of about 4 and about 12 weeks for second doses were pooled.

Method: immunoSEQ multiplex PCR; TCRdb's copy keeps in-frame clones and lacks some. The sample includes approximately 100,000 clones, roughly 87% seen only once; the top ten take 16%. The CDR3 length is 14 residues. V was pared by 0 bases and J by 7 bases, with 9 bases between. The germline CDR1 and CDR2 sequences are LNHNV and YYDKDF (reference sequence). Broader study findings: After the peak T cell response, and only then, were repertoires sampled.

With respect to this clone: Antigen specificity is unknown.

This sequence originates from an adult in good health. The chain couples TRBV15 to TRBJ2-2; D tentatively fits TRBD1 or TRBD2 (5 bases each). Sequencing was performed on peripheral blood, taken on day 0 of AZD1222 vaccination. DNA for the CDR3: TGTGCCACCAGCAGAGATCGGGGCGACGGGGAGCTGTTTTTT. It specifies CATSRDRGDGELFF.